These 25 T cell receptor beta chains came from one sample sequenced in a study of cytomegalovirus exposure and HLA in healthy donors. Assay: immunoSEQ multiplex PCR; the TCRdb copy retains only in-frame clones and omits some. The sample has approximately 98,000 clones, approximately 85% seen once; the top ten hold 3% to 3.5%. The source material was PBMCs. These receptors all stem from a woman between 18 and 30 years old in good health and CMV-seronegative.

The V call is TRBV13, the J call TRBJ2-7, with 9 bases identical to TRBD1. Per germline, CDR1 PRHDT and CDR2 FYEKMQ (reference sequence). The trim removed 4 bases at V and 3 bases at J, leaving 4 bases unmatched. The CDR3 has 14 residues. DNA for the CDR3: TGTGCCAGCAGCTCCAGACAGGGGGTCTACGAGCAGTACTTC. Translation gives CASSSRQGVYEQYF.

The chain combines TRBV6-4 with TRBJ1-1, with D uncertain. The CDR3 totals 14 residues. Trimming shortened V by 11 bases and J by 4 bases, and 20 bases separated the two germline ends. Germline V gene sequence: CDR1 MRHNA, CDR2 SNTAGT. CDR3 in amino acids: CAPRRSSPTTEAFF. In nucleotides, the CDR3 is TGTGCCCCCCGCCGGAGCTCACCGACCACTGAAGCTTTCTTT.

The rearrangement links TRBV4-1 to TRBJ1-3; the D is unclear. The V gene lost 5 bases and the J gene lost 1 base, with 12 bases spanning the gap. Looked up from germline, CDR1 is MGHRA and CDR2 is YSYEKL. The CDR3 sequence is 15 residues long. The CDR3 DNA is TGCGCCAGCAGCTTTTCCCGGTCTTCTGGAAACACCATATATTTT. This gives the protein CASSFSRSSGNTIYF.

This chain links TRBV5-6 with TRBJ1-5; D is unclear. Trimming cost V 7 bases and J 5 bases, with 16 bases left between them. Germline assignment: CDR1 SGHDT and CDR2 YYEEEE. The CDR3 extends over 14 amino acids. CDR3 region: CASCSWRADQPQHF. The DNA for the CDR3 is TGTGCCAGCTGCTCGTGGAGAGCCGATCAGCCCCAGCATTTT.

CDR3 bases: TGTGCCAGCAGTGGTGGACGGGGGTTAGGGTCACCCCTCCACTTT. This gives the protein CASSGGRGLGSPLHF. The chain joins TRBV6-1 to TRBJ1-6; a weak D match, TRBD1 (5 bases). V was trimmed by 4 bases and J by 10 bases, leaving 17 bases between them. Germline V CDR1 and CDR2: MNHNS, SASEGT. The CDR3 runs 15 residues.

The J gene is TRBJ1-2, the V gene TRBV25-1; TRBD1 might be the D (5 bases). Trimming took off 3 bases at V and 0 bases at J, with 11 bases between the two ends. The CDR3 has 15 residues. The germline gives CDR1 MGHDK, CDR2 SYGVNS. As DNA, the CDR3 is TGTGCCAGCAGTGAGGTCGGGGGAGCTAACTATGGCTACACCTTC. It yields the protein CASSEVGGANYGYTF.

The rearrangement uses TRBV25-1 and TRBJ2-4; possible D gene TRBD1, 6 bases. V dropped 6 bases and J dropped 12 bases, with 21 bases sitting between them. Germline assignment: CDR1 MGHDK and CDR2 SYGVNS. This CDR3 spans 14 amino acids. Here the CDR3 reads CASSPPTGNSTQYF. The CDR3 DNA reads as TGTGCCAGCAGCCCTCCCACAGGGAATTCTACTCAGTACTTC.

This clone was observed a few times. This chain connects TRBV12-5 to TRBJ1-2; no reliable D call. V was pared by 0 bases and J by 8 bases, with 19 bases between. Germline V gene sequence: CDR1 LGHNT, CDR2 FRNRAP. The CDR3 is 16 amino acids. CDR3 bases: TGTGCTAGTGGTTTGGTACTGGGTCGAGAGGGTCACGGCTACACCTTC. The encoded protein is CASGLVLGREGHGYTF.

V gene TRBV6-5 combines with J gene TRBJ2-1; 11 positions match TRBD2. V shed 2 bases and J 5 bases; nucleotides not matched to a gene: 5. Germline V gene sequence: CDR1 MNHEY, CDR2 SVGAGI. The length of the CDR3 is 16 residues. CDR3 DNA: TGTGCCAGCAGTTACGCCCCTAGCGGGGGGAACAATGAGCAGTTCTTC. This codes for CASSYAPSGGNNEQFF.

Worth noting for this clone: A much larger clonotype is one base distant, so this may be a read error. The genes are TRBV7-3 and TRBJ1-1; D perhaps matches TRBD1 (6 bases). Germline assignment: CDR1 SGHTA and CDR2 FQGTGA. Trimming removed 2 bases at V and 1 base at J, with 8 bases between. CDR3 length: 14 amino acids. The DNA of the CDR3 is TGTGCCAGCAGCTTAGCAGGGGCGAACACTGAAGCTTTCTTT. Protein sequence: CASSLAGANTEAFF.

The chain carries TRBV27 and TRBJ2-2, with D possibly being TRBD2 (5 bases). V was clipped by 3 bases and J by 1 base, with 9 bases between them. Germline V gene data show CDR1 as MNHEY and CDR2 as SMNVEV (reference sequence). There are 15 residues in the CDR3. In DNA form, the CDR3 reads TGTGCCAGCAGTTTGAGGGTCCTGAACACCGGGGAGCTGTTTTTT. Its translation is CASSLRVLNTGELFF.

The rearrangement joins TRBV30 to TRBJ1-5; 7 bases align to TRBD1. This CDR3 spans 13 amino acids. V was pared by 5 bases and J by 5 bases, with 6 bases of the junction left unmatched. Germline V CDR1 and CDR2: GTSNPN, SVGIG (reference sequence). In DNA, the CDR3 is TGTGCCTGGGGACGGGACAGTGATCAGCCCCAGCATTTT. Encoded protein: CAWGRDSDQPQHF.

The chain couples TRBV2 to TRBJ2-2, with D unclear. With 4 bases removed from V and 3 bases from J, the gap between germline ends came to 9 bases. CDR1 SNHLY and CDR2 FYNNEI come from the germline V gene. The CDR3 has 14 residues. The chain's CDR3 is CASSVGLYTGELFF. The CDR3 DNA reads as TGTGCCAGCAGTGTCGGTCTTTACACCGGGGAGCTGTTTTTT.

The chain has TRBV27 and TRBJ1-1; D is unresolved. Germline loops: CDR1 MNHEY, CDR2 SMNVEV (reference sequence). V was cut by 2 bases and J by 4 bases, with 14 bases left in between. This CDR3 comprises 15 residues. CDR3 sequence: CASSLPTAPGTEAFF. The CDR3 coding sequence is TGTGCCAGCAGTTTACCCACCGCCCCGGGCACTGAAGCTTTCTTT.

This clone was seen once. The chain carries TRBV19 and TRBJ1-2, with unresolved D. Germline CDR1 reads LNHDA; CDR2 reads SQIVND (reference sequence). Deletions cut 3 bases from V and 1 base from J, with 3 bases between. The CDR3 length is 12 residues. CDR3 residues: CASSIRNYGYTF. DNA for the CDR3: TGTGCCAGTAGTATCCGTAACTATGGCTACACCTTC.

Only one count was recorded for this clone. This sequence joins TRBV7-8 and TRBJ2-3, with D tentatively TRBD1 (5 bases). CDR3 length: 15 residues. Trimming left V 5 bases short and J 2 bases short, with 14 bases between. Germline values: CDR1 SGHVS, CDR2 FQNEAQ. CDR3 sequence: CASSDNVGATDTQYF. In nucleotides, the CDR3 is TGTGCCAGCAGCGACAATGTAGGGGCCACAGATACGCAGTATTTT.

The rearrangement joins TRBV11-2 to TRBJ2-7; 9 bases agree with TRBD2. Germline trimming cut 4 bases from V and 4 bases from J; bases unmatched to any gene: 8. Looked up from germline, CDR1 is SGHAT and CDR2 is FQNNGV. The CDR3 extends over 15 amino acids. CDR3 sequence: CASSSLAGGLYEQYF. The CDR3 bases are TGTGCCAGCAGCTCTCTGGCGGGGGGGCTGTACGAGCAGTACTTC.

This clone appeared once. V gene TRBV28 combines with J gene TRBJ1-1; 8 bases agree with TRBD1. The CDR3 spans 12 residues. J gave up 7 bases and V 10 bases, and 8 bases lay outside the gene matches. Germline V lookup: CDR1 MDHEN, CDR2 SYDVKM. CDR3 nucleotide sequence: TGTGCCACCAGGGGGCAACAGGGTGAAGCTTTCTTT. Protein product: CATRGQQGEAFF.

The chain employs TRBV6-5 and TRBJ2-3; D is uncertain. Germline CDR1 MNHEY, CDR2 SVGAGI. The V gene lost 6 bases and the J gene lost 2 bases, with 12 bases spanning the gap. CDR3 size: 14 residues. The CDR3 loop reads CASSPLPPTDTQYF. CDR3 nucleotide sequence: TGTGCCAGCAGCCCTCTCCCTCCCACAGATACGCAGTATTTT.

Turning to this clone: Germline is not matched at one junction end, which may reflect a read error. The chain is built from TRBV6-6 and TRBJ2-7; 10 nucleotides agree with TRBD1. Germline CDR1 and CDR2: MNHNY and SVGAGI (reference sequence). CDR3 length: 11 amino acids. The DNA for the CDR3 is TGTGCCAGCAGTGCGGGACAGGGGTTTTCCTTC. Translating gives CASSAGQGFSF.

The rearrangement uses TRBV29-1 and TRBJ2-7, with D possibly TRBD2 on 5 matching bases. The length of the CDR3 is 12 residues. Germline V CDR1 and CDR2: SQVTM, ANQGSEA. The V gene lost 7 bases and the J gene lost 3 bases, with 13 bases spanning the gap. CDR3 DNA sequence: TGCAGCGGGGGTCCGGGGAACTACGAGCAGTACTTC. Its protein is CSGGPGNYEQYF.

The table lists this clone with a few counts. The CDR3 loop is CASSPFSGGAEYEQFF. The CDR3 bases are TGTGCCAGCAGCCCCTTTAGCGGGGGGGCCGAATATGAGCAGTTCTTC. The chain carries TRBV9 and TRBJ2-1; 11 bases line up with TRBD2. Germline V gene data show CDR1 as SGDLS and CDR2 as YYNGEE. The V gene end was trimmed by 4 bases and the J gene end by 8 bases; junction bases not matched to a gene: 11. The CDR3 covers 16 residues. The entire variable domain, with the rest obtained from reference TRBV9 and TRBJ2-1, is as follows: DSGVTQTPKHLITATGQRVTLRCSPRSGDLSVYWYQQSLDQGLQFLIQYYNGEERAKGNILERFSAQQFPDLHSELNLSSLELGDSALYFCASSPFSGGAEYEQFFGPGTRLTVL.

This chain uses TRBV2 with TRBJ2-1, with 8 bases aligning to TRBD1. Germline V gene lookup returns CDR1 SNHLY and CDR2 FYNNEI. The CDR3 runs to 17 residues. Losses at the gene ends were 3 bases for V and 7 bases for J; bases not matched to a gene: 14. Here the CDR3 reads CASSDFSVAGGENEQFF. CDR3 coding DNA: TGTGCCAGCAGTGATTTTTCGGTGGCAGGGGGCGAGAATGAGCAGTTCTTC.

The rearrangement joins TRBV30 to TRBJ1-2; unclear D gene. Germline V gene sequence: CDR1 GTSNPN, CDR2 SVGIG (reference sequence). Deletions cut 2 bases from V and 7 bases from J, with 14 bases between. The CDR3 sequence is 13 residues long. The chain's CDR3 is CAWSPQRALGYTF. CDR3 in DNA: TGTGCCTGGAGTCCCCAGAGGGCTCTTGGCTACACCTTC.

The V and J genes are TRBV1 and TRBJ1-2; the listed D gene, TRBD1, was not tested against the DNA. TRBV1 is shown as a pseudogene. The CDR3 runs to 14 residues. DNA for the CDR3: TGCACCAGCAGCCAACCGACAGGGGACTATGGCTACACCTTC. Protein product: CTSSQPTGDYGYTF.